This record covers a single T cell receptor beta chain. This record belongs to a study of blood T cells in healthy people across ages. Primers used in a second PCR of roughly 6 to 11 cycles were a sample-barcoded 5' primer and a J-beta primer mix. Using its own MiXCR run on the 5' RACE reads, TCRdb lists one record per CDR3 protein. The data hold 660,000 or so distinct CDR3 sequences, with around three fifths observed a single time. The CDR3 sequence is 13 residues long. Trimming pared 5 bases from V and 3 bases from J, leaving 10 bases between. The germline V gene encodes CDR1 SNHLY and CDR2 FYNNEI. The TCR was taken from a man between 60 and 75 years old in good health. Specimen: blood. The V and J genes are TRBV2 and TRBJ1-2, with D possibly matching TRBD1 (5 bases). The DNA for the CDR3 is TGTGCCAGCAGTACTCTGACAGACTATGGCTACACCTTC. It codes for CASSTLTDYGYTF.